The 17 T cell receptor beta chains given below trace back to one sample, sequenced in a study of blood T cell repertoires in COVID-19. Generated by immunoSEQ multiplex PCR, the TCRdb table keeps only in-frame clones and is missing some. The sample lists roughly 100,000 clones; over 70% were seen once. The specimen was peripheral blood. The receptors come from a man aged 50-59 years with acute or convalescent COVID-19.

The chain is built from TRBV5-4 and TRBJ1-2, with a possible D match to TRBD1 (5 bases). From germline, CDR1 is SGHNT and CDR2 YYREEE (reference sequence). The CDR3 totals 12 residues. With 4 bases removed from V and 8 bases from J, the gap between germline ends came to 12 bases. CDR3 sequence (DNA): TGTGCCAGCAGCCGCGACAGTAGGGGCTACACCTTC. It translates to CASSRDSRGYTF.

J is TRBJ2-5 and V is TRBV5-1; D ambiguous. CDR1 is SGHRS and CDR2 is YFSETQ in the germline V gene. CDR3 length equals 13 residues. Trimming removed 4 bases at V and 5 bases at J, with 12 bases between. The CDR3 protein is CASSRVPRETQYF. The CDR3 nucleotides read TGCGCCAGCAGCCGGGTGCCGCGGGAGACCCAGTACTTC.

The chain couples TRBV14 to TRBJ1-1, with D tentatively TRBD1 (5 bases). Germline lookup yields CDR1 SGHDN and CDR2 FVKESK. The V and J ends lost 5 bases and 4 bases respectively, with 20 bases between them. The CDR3 length is 16 residues. CDR3 loop: CASSLTWGGELTEAFF. The CDR3 DNA sequence: TGTGCCAGCAGCTTAACCTGGGGGGGGGAGCTCACTGAAGCTTTCTTT.

This chain links TRBV25-1 with TRBJ2-1; TRBD2 agrees at 8 bases. V was clipped by 4 bases and J by 3 bases; unmatched bases: 2. The CDR3 loop spans 14 amino acids. Per germline, CDR1 MGHDK and CDR2 SYGVNS. The CDR3 is CASSGAGGYNEQFF. CDR3 in DNA: TGTGCCAGCAGTGGGGCGGGAGGCTACAATGAGCAGTTCTTC.

The chain recombines TRBV7-8 with TRBJ2-5, with D possibly matching TRBD1 (6 bases). V was clipped by 6 bases and J by 1 base, with 15 bases between them. The germline gives CDR1 SGHVS, CDR2 FQNEAQ. The CDR3 spans 15 residues. The DNA of the CDR3 is TGTGCCAGCAGAGATTACAGGGCCTCCCAAGAGACCCAGTACTTC. It codes for CASRDYRASQETQYF.

This rearrangement joins TRBV5-8 to TRBJ2-1; 10 bases map to TRBD2. CDR3 size: 14 residues. CDR1 and CDR2 (germline): SGHTS, YDEGEE. Trimming took 4 bases from V and 7 from J; bases not matched to a gene: 5. CDR3: CASSLSGRDNEQFF. DNA of the CDR3: TGTGCCAGCAGCCTCAGCGGGAGGGATAATGAGCAGTTCTTC.

J is TRBJ2-7 and V is TRBV29-1; D is undetermined. Looked up from germline, CDR1 is SQVTM and CDR2 is ANQGSEA. CDR3 size: 12 residues. The V end lost 2 bases, the J end lost 0 bases, and 5 bases lay between the germline ends. The DNA for the CDR3 is TGCAGCGTTGAACTGAGCTCCTACGAGCAGTACTTC. It specifies CSVELSSYEQYF.

This chain uses TRBV7-9 with TRBJ2-7; D is uncertain. Between the trimmed V and J ends, which lost 1 base and 3 bases, there was a span of 4 bases. CDR1 and CDR2 from the germline V gene are SEHNR and FQNEAQ (reference sequence). The CDR3 spans 12 residues. CDR3 residues: CASSLEYYEQYF. The CDR3 DNA is TGTGCCAGCAGCTTAGAATACTACGAGCAGTACTTC.

This chain connects TRBV14 to TRBJ1-4; tentative D call: TRBD1 (5 bases). Between the trimmed V and J ends, which lost 0 bases and 8 bases, there was a span of 10 bases. In germline, CDR1 is SGHDN, CDR2 FVKESK. This CDR3 has 14 amino acids. The CDR3 spells CASSQDLRVEKLFF. The DNA for the CDR3 is TGTGCCAGCAGCCAAGATCTCAGGGTCGAAAAACTGTTTTTT.

V and J are TRBV7-5 and TRBJ2-7; no DNA check was done on the table's D call, TRBD2. TRBV7-5 is designated a pseudogene. The CDR3 runs to 16 residues. CDR3 bases: TGTGTCAGAAGCTGCTTTATGAGGAGGATGGCCTACGAGCAGTACTTC. Its translation is CVRSCFMRRMAYEQYF.

V is TRBV6-5 and J is TRBJ2-2; possible D gene TRBD2, 5 bases. CDR3 size: 14 residues. Germline CDR1 and CDR2: MNHEY and SVGAGI. V gave up 6 bases and J gave up 4 bases, with 12 bases separating them. CDR3 DNA sequence: TGTGCCAGCAGGTCGAGGGCGTCCACCGGGGAGCTGTTTTTT. Amino acid sequence: CASRSRASTGELFF.

Here the CDR3 DNA reads TGTGCCTGGACCCCATGGGACAGGGGAAGGAATCAGCCCCAGCATTTT. It translates to CAWTPWDRGRNQPQHF. The chain joins TRBV30 to TRBJ1-5; 10 nucleotides align to TRBD1. CDR1 and CDR2 (germline): GTSNPN, SVGIG (reference sequence). The V segment lost 4 bases and the J segment 4 bases; nucleotides outside the gene matches: 10. This CDR3 comprises 16 residues.

The genes are TRBV4-2 and TRBJ2-1; a weak D match, TRBD1 (5 bases). V lost 0 bases and J 4 bases, leaving 7 bases between the germline ends. The CDR3 contains 14 residues. Germline assignment: CDR1 LGHNA and CDR2 YNFKEQ. The CDR3 bases are TGTGCCAGCAGCCAAGATTCAGGGTACAATGAGCAGTTCTTC. Translated: CASSQDSGYNEQFF.

The V gene is TRBV4-1, the J gene TRBJ2-6; D is unresolved. Trimming took 3 bases from V and 0 from J, leaving 3 bases between them. Germline V gene data show CDR1 as MGHRA and CDR2 as YSYEKL. This CDR3 spans 14 amino acids. The CDR3 DNA reads TGCGCCAGCAGCCACCGCTCTGGGGCCAACGTCCTGACTTTC. It is translated as CASSHRSGANVLTF.

The chain joins TRBV21-1 to TRBJ2-5; the table's D call TRBD2 went unverified against the DNA. TRBV21-1 is a pseudogene. The CDR3 consists of 14 residues. Here the CDR3 DNA reads TGTGCCAGCAGCAAAGGTCTAGACTCAGAGACCCAGTACTTC. Its protein is CASSKGLDSETQYF.

V gene TRBV1 combines with J gene TRBJ2-7; the D call of TRBD2 is as the table states it, not checked on the DNA. TRBV1 is a known pseudogene. CDR3 size: 17 residues. The CDR3 spells CTSSQDASREDSYEQYF. The CDR3 nucleotides are TGCACCAGCAGCCAAGATGCCTCGCGGGAGGACTCCTACGAGCAGTACTTC.

This chain connects TRBV6-6 to TRBJ1-4; TRBD1 aligns across 10 bases. Trimming cost V 7 bases and J 8 bases; bases outside gene matches: 13. The CDR3 runs 16 residues. Germline lookup yields CDR1 MNHNY and CDR2 SVGAGI (reference sequence). The CDR3 DNA follows: TGTGCCAGCACCCAAACCGGGACAGGGGCTGGGGAAAAACTGTTTTTT. Amino acids: CASTQTGTGAGEKLFF.